This T cell receptor beta chain appears in the sequencing data of a study of technical replicates of blood from a few donors. The CDR3 is made up of 16 amino acids. The germline V gene has CDR1 MNHEY and CDR2 SVGAGI. V was pared by 4 bases and J by 0 bases, with 6 bases of the junction left unmatched. The protocol was immunoSEQ multiplex PCR, while the TCRdb copy is restricted to in-frame clones and leaves out a portion. The table shows tens of thousands of clones, with over 95% occurring only once. Material for sequencing was T cells isolated from PBMCs. This receptor was taken from a human donor in good health. V gene TRBV6-5 combines with J gene TRBJ2-1, with TRBD2 matching over 7 bases. CDR3 loop: CASSSPAGISYNEQFF. DNA for the CDR3: TGTGCCAGCAGTTCCCCAGCGGGAATCTCCTACAATGAGCAGTTCTTC.